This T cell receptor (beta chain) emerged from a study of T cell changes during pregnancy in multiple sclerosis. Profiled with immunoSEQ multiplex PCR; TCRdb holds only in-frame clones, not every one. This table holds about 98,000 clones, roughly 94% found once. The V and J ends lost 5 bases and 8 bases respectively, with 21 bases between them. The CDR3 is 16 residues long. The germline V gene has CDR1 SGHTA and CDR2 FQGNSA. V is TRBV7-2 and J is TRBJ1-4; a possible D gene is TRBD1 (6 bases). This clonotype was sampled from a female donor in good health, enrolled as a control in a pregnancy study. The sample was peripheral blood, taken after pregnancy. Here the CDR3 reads CASSPGGAGVGEKLFF. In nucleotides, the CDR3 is TGTGCCAGCAGCCCGGGGGGGGCGGGTGTAGGAGAAAAACTGTTTTTT. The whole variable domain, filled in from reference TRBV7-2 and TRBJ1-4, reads GAGVSQSPSNKVTEKGKDVELRCDPISGHTALYWYRQSLGQGLEFLIYFQGNSAPDKSGLPSDRFSAERTGGSVSTLTIQRTQQEDSAVYLCASSPGGAGVGEKLFFGSGTQLSVL.